These 18 T cell receptor beta chains were all obtained from the same sample, sequenced in a study of cytomegalovirus exposure and HLA in healthy donors. It was with 60 Vbeta and 13 Jbeta primers that the PCR ran. Sequencing was performed with immunoSEQ multiplex PCR; in TCRdb, only in-frame clones are kept and a portion is missing. This sample yields approximately 210,000 clones, of which more than 75% are seen a single time; roughly 1.3% belongs to the top ten. The material sequenced was PBMCs. The receptors were gathered from a man aged 30 to 45 in good health and CMV-seronegative.

The CDR3 sequence is CASSLDRSGAYEQYF. In DNA form, the CDR3 reads TGTGCCAGCAGCTTGGACAGGTCCGGTGCCTACGAGCAGTACTTC. V is TRBV5-4 and J is TRBJ2-7; D perhaps matches TRBD1 (5 bases). The V end was cut by 0 bases, the J end by 2 bases, with 12 bases between. Germline CDR1 is SGHNT and CDR2 is YYREEE (reference sequence). This CDR3 is 15 amino acids long.

CDR3 nucleotides: TGTGCCAGCAGTGGGGAGGCGGGTGAAAAACTGTTTTTT. Its protein product is CASSGEAGEKLFF. The V call is TRBV6-1, the J call TRBJ1-4; D not certain. The CDR3 contains 13 residues. V lost 4 bases and J 7 bases, leaving 10 bases between the germline ends. CDR1 MNHNS and CDR2 SASEGT come from the germline V gene.

The gene calls are TRBV28 and TRBJ2-7; D gene ambiguous. Trimming removed 2 bases from V and 6 bases from J, with 8 bases in between. Germline V gene data show CDR1 as MDHEN and CDR2 as SYDVKM. There are 12 residues in the CDR3. CDR3 bases: TGTGCCAGCAGTTTAATGCCGGGCGAGCAGTACTTC. This encodes CASSLMPGEQYF.

Regarding this clone: Germline is not matched at one junction end, which may reflect a read error. This sample also contains other DNA sequences that code for the same CDR3. V gene TRBV7-9 combines with J gene TRBJ1-1; 11 bases align to TRBD1. The CDR3 is 15 residues long. Looked up from germline, CDR1 is SEHNR and CDR2 is FQNEAQ (reference sequence). The CDR3 DNA sequence: TGTGCCAGCACACCGGACAGGGGGCAGGGCACTGAGGCTTTCTTT. Translation gives CASTPDRGQGTEAFF.

The chain combines TRBV6-4 with TRBJ2-7; 7 positions agree with TRBD2. CDR1 and CDR2 (germline): MRHNA, SNTAGT. With 0 bases clipped from V and 1 base from J, the junction kept 6 bases outside the gene matches. The CDR3 extends over 16 amino acids. Written as DNA, the CDR3 is TGTGCCAGCAGTGACTCGGGGGGGAGAGAATCCTACGAGCAGTACTTC. It codes for CASSDSGGRESYEQYF.

This clone has just one count. The rearrangement links TRBV7-9 to TRBJ2-1; 8 positions match TRBD2. Looked up from germline, CDR1 is SEHNR and CDR2 is FQNEAQ (reference sequence). The CDR3 is 15 amino acids. After removal of 0 bases from V and 9 bases from J, the junction contained 7 bases not matched to a gene. CDR3 amino acids: CASSLARGGPGEQFF. As DNA, the CDR3 is TGTGCCAGCAGCTTAGCTCGGGGGGGGCCCGGTGAGCAGTTCTTC.

The CDR3 reads CASSLAGAGNQPQHF. The CDR3 DNA sequence: TGCGCCAGCAGCTTGGCAGGGGCAGGCAATCAGCCCCAGCATTTT. This chain joins TRBV5-1 and TRBJ1-5; D possibly corresponds to TRBD1 (6 bases). V was trimmed by 0 bases and J by 2 bases, leaving 9 bases between them. In germline, CDR1 is SGHRS, CDR2 YFSETQ. The CDR3 is 15 residues long.

This clone occurred once. This sequence joins TRBV7-2 and TRBJ2-2; unclear D gene. The germline V and J ends were trimmed by 1 base and 7 bases, with 7 bases remaining between them. This CDR3 region has 13 residues. The germline V gene has CDR1 SGHTA and CDR2 FQGNSA. The CDR3 DNA sequence: TGTGCCAGCAGCTTAGACGGTATCGGGGAGCTGTTTTTT. This sequence encodes CASSLDGIGELFF.

Of note for this clone: Other DNA sequences in this sample translate to the same CDR3. V gene TRBV28 combines with J gene TRBJ1-1, with D unclear. Germline-derived CDR1 and CDR2 are MDHEN and SYDVKM. CDR3 size: 12 residues. The V end lost 5 bases, the J end lost 2 bases, and 6 bases lay between the germline ends. CDR3 nucleotide sequence: TGTGCCAGCAGTCTTCTTAACACTGAAGCTTTCTTT. Protein sequence: CASSLLNTEAFF.

V and J are TRBV30 and TRBJ1-4; 7 nucleotides match TRBD1. The V segment lost 1 base and the J segment 4 bases; nucleotides outside the gene matches: 9. The CDR3 is made up of 16 amino acids. The germline V gene has CDR1 GTSNPN and CDR2 SVGIG (reference sequence). The CDR3 sequence: CAWSGPWTGLNEKLFF. Written as DNA, the CDR3 is TGTGCCTGGAGTGGGCCCTGGACAGGTCTTAATGAAAAACTGTTTTTT.

V usage is TRBV11-2 and J usage is TRBJ2-3, with 8 bases that match TRBD2. V shed 4 bases, J shed 2 bases, and the junction held 5 bases outside the gene matches. The length of the CDR3 is 15 residues. The germline gives CDR1 SGHAT, CDR2 FQNNGV. The CDR3 is CASSYDGGDTDTQYF. The CDR3 DNA reads as TGTGCCAGCAGCTACGACGGGGGGGACACAGATACGCAGTATTTT.

The chain employs TRBV28 and TRBJ2-3, with 12 bases fitting TRBD1. This CDR3 is 16 amino acids long. Germline-derived CDR1 and CDR2 are MDHEN and SYDVKM. With V trimmed by 2 bases and J by 7 bases, 7 bases remained unmatched. The CDR3 sequence is CASSLTGTGGGYTQYF. CDR3 DNA sequence: TGTGCCAGCAGTTTAACCGGGACAGGGGGCGGCTATACGCAGTATTTT.

Here the CDR3 DNA reads TGTGCCAGCAGGACAAACAGGGAGACGATCGCTAGAGAGCAGTACTTC. It specifies CASRTNRETIAREQYF. V is TRBV2 and J is TRBJ2-7, with D possibly being TRBD1 (6 bases). The germline gives CDR1 SNHLY, CDR2 FYNNEI. CDR3 size: 16 residues. V was shortened by 6 bases and J by 7 bases, with 25 bases between the two germline ends.

CDR3 coding DNA: TGTGCCAGCAGCTTGGGACAGATAAATGAAAAACTGTTTTTT. Translation gives CASSLGQINEKLFF. J is TRBJ1-4 and V is TRBV7-8; TRBD1 matches at 7 bases. Germline V gives CDR1 SGHVS, CDR2 FQNEAQ. V shed 3 bases and J 5 bases; nucleotides not matched to a gene: 3. This CDR3 is 14 amino acids long. Full variable domain (rest looked up from reference TRBV7-8 and TRBJ1-4): GAGVSQSPRYKVAKRGQDVALRCDPISGHVSLFWYQQALGQGPEFLTYFQNEAQLDKSGLPSDRFFAERPEGSVSTLKIQRTQQEDSAVYLCASSLGQINEKLFFGSGTQLSVL.

V and J are TRBV6-6 and TRBJ1-1; 10 nucleotides line up with TRBD1. The CDR3 sequence is 14 residues long. Germline V gives CDR1 MNHNY, CDR2 SVGAGI (reference sequence). V lost 5 bases and J lost 0; bases outside the gene matches: 0. In nucleotides, the CDR3 is TGTGCCAGCAGTGGGACAGGGGTGAACACTGAAGCTTTCTTT. This gives the protein CASSGTGVNTEAFF.

The rearrangement joins TRBV19 to TRBJ2-3; D unclear. Trimming pared 5 bases from V and 1 base from J, leaving 10 bases between. The CDR3 length is 14 residues. Per germline, CDR1 LNHDA and CDR2 SQIVND (reference sequence). CDR3 nucleotide sequence: TGTGCCAGTAGTGGGCAGCTTCGCACAGATACGCAGTATTTT. This sequence encodes CASSGQLRTDTQYF.

The chain links TRBV27 to TRBJ2-7; D not resolved. Germline V lookup: CDR1 MNHEY, CDR2 SMNVEV (reference sequence). The CDR3 length is 14 residues. V was cut by 2 bases and J by 3 bases, with 11 bases left in between. The CDR3 spells CASSLESQSYEQYF. The CDR3 DNA sequence: TGTGCCAGCAGTTTAGAATCACAGAGCTACGAGCAGTACTTC.

CDR3 bases: TGTGCCAGCAGCTTAGTATGGGGCAATGACTATCAGCCCCAGCATTTT. Its translation: CASSLVWGNDYQPQHF. V is TRBV7-9 and J is TRBJ1-5; D may be TRBD1 (5 bases). V was trimmed by 1 base and J by 5 bases, leaving 15 bases between them. CDR3 length: 16 amino acids. Per germline, CDR1 SEHNR and CDR2 FQNEAQ (reference sequence).